This TCR beta chain was identified in a study of CD8 T cells in Susac syndrome. CDR3 length equals 13 residues. The trim removed 5 bases at V and 3 bases at J, leaving 1 base unmatched. CDR1 SGHVS and CDR2 FNYEAQ come from the germline V gene. Reverse transcription of roughly 0.5 to 1 ug RNA was carried out with random hexamers. immunoSEQ multiplex PCR amplified TCR beta CDR3 across 54 Vbeta, 13 Jbeta. MiXCR, run by TCRdb on the immunoSEQ multiplex PCR reads, gives a single entry per CDR3 protein. The table shows about 100,000 distinct CDR3 sequences, with around 96% occurring only once. As concerns this clonotype: Its antigen is not identified.

Through negative isolation, CD4+ and CD8+ T cells were obtained, while TEMRA cells were enriched using FACS. Study-level results: Detection of Susac-specific public clones gave around 15 in total CD8+ repertoires and about five in CD8+ TEMRA repertoires.

This TCR came from a human donor with Susac syndrome. Sequenced: CD8+ T cells from PBMCs. The chain is built from TRBV7-6 and TRBJ2-7; 10 bases are a match to TRBD2. The CDR3: CASSRTSGYEQYF. The DNA of the CDR3 is TGTGCCAGCAGCCGGACTAGCGGCTACGAGCAGTACTTC.